This entry lists 8 T cell receptor beta chains sequenced from one sample in a study of T-cell memory formation after mild COVID-19 (dated by TCRdb to about 2021). Library construction relied on 5' RACE. TCRdb lists the instrument as Illumina NovaSeq 6000. TCRdb ran its own pipeline on the public reads, namely fastp trimming at Q25 and MiXCR clone calling, and kept in-frame beta chains. Rows with a matching CDR3 protein are joined into one entry that keeps the most common DNA and genes. Within this sample are fewer than 550,000 distinct CDR3 sequences, with approximately 20% of them counted one time only. 8.4% of the sample lies in the top ten. Sequencing was done on a sample of PBMCs or a T cell subset sorted from them (not recorded which). The receptors come from an adult woman who had mild COVID-19 (a few samples of this study predate the infection). The sample titles of this study are shuffled in the database, so cell type and time point are left out; the donor was told from shared clones.

In this sample, this clonotype turned up a few times. The V call is TRBV6-6, the J call TRBJ1-1, with D perhaps TRBD1 (6 bases). Trimming pared 4 bases from V and 4 bases from J, leaving 7 bases between. The length of the CDR3 is 12 residues. The germline V gene has CDR1 MNHNY and CDR2 SVGAGI (reference sequence). CDR3 DNA sequence: TGTGCCAGCAGTTGGACAGCCACTGAAGCTTTCTTT. This gives the protein CASSWTATEAFF.

V is TRBV24-1 and J is TRBJ2-7, with 8 bases lining up with TRBD2. Germline CDR1 is KGHDR and CDR2 is SFDVKD. The CDR3 covers 16 residues. The trim removed 5 bases at V and 2 bases at J, leaving 10 bases unmatched. CDR3: CATSARDRGRPYEQYF. The DNA of the CDR3 is TGTGCCACCAGTGCCAGGGATCGCGGGAGGCCCTACGAGCAGTACTTC.

Here the CDR3 DNA reads TGTGCCAGCAGTTTTGTTTTGAACACCGGGGAGCTGTTTTTT. This translates into CASSFVLNTGELFF. V is TRBV28 and J is TRBJ2-2; D unresolved. Trimming removed 3 bases at V and 1 base at J, with 6 bases between. Germline CDR1 is MDHEN and CDR2 is SYDVKM. CDR3 length: 14 residues.

V is TRBV5-1 and J is TRBJ1-1, with unresolved D. The CDR3 runs to 14 residues. V lost 1 base and J lost 5, with 12 bases in between. The germline gives CDR1 SGHRS, CDR2 YFSETQ. CDR3 residues: CASSLTAPITEAFF. In DNA, the CDR3 is TGCGCCAGCAGCTTGACCGCCCCGATTACTGAAGCTTTCTTT.

The chain combines TRBV4-1 with TRBJ2-7; D remains unclear. The CDR3 runs 14 residues. V was cut by 3 bases and J by 0 bases, with 9 bases left in between. The germline V gene has CDR1 MGHRA and CDR2 YSYEKL. CDR3 protein: CASSHVSSSYEQYF. The CDR3, as DNA: TGCGCCAGCAGCCATGTGTCGAGCTCCTACGAGCAGTACTTC.

This clonotype has more than one count but fewer than ten. The gene calls are TRBV30 and TRBJ1-5; D possibly corresponds to TRBD1 (6 bases). This CDR3 comprises 13 residues. Germline loops: CDR1 GTSNPN, CDR2 SVGIG (reference sequence). Trimming cost V 2 bases and J 4 bases, with 9 bases left between them. The CDR3 here is CAWSTTGNQPQHF. CDR3 sequence (DNA): TGTGCCTGGAGTACCACAGGGAATCAGCCCCAGCATTTT. The entire variable domain, with the rest obtained from reference TRBV30 and TRBJ1-5, is as follows: SQTIHQWPATLVQPVGSPLSLECTVEGTSNPNLYWYRQAAGRGLQLLFYSVGIGQISSEVPQNLSASRPQDRQFILSSKKLLLSDSGFYLCAWSTTGNQPQHFGDGTRLSIL.

V usage is TRBV30 and J usage is TRBJ2-5, with a weak D call TRBD1 (6 bases). V lost 1 base and J lost 4, with 10 bases in between. This CDR3 spans 13 amino acids. CDR1 and CDR2 (germline): GTSNPN, SVGIG (reference sequence). DNA of the CDR3: TGTGCCTGGAGTGGTGGCAGGGGAGAGACCCAGTACTTC. This translates into CAWSGGRGETQYF.

This sequence joins TRBV3-1 and TRBJ2-7, with 7 positions matching TRBD2. Germline values: CDR1 LGHDT, CDR2 YNNKEL (reference sequence). V lost 4 bases and J lost 1; bases outside the gene matches: 16. The CDR3 totals 18 residues. CDR3 sequence reads: CASSLPLGGRGLSYEQYF. The DNA for the CDR3 is TGTGCCAGCAGCCTTCCGCTCGGGGGGAGAGGCTTATCCTACGAGCAGTACTTC.